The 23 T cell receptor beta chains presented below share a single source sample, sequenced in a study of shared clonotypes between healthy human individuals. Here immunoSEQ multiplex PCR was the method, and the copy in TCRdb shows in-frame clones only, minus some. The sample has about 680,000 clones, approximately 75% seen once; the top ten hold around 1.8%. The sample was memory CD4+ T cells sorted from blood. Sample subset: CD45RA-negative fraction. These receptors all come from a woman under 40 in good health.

CDR3 nucleotides: TGTGCCAGCAGTTTATTGCGGGACGGCGGTTGGGGGGAAAAACTGTTTTTT. Amino acids: CASSLLRDGGWGEKLFF. The J gene is TRBJ1-4, the V gene TRBV27, with D possibly being TRBD1 (5 bases). CDR3 length: 17 amino acids. CDR1 and CDR2 (germline): MNHEY, SMNVEV (reference sequence). V was trimmed by 1 base and J by 8 bases, leaving 20 bases between them.

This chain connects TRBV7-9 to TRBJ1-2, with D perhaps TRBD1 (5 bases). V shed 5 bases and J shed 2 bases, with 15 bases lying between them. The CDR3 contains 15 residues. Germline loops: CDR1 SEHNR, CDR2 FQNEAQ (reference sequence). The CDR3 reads CASSRLQDLNYGYTF. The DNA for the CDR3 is TGTGCCAGCAGCCGTTTACAGGATTTGAACTATGGCTACACCTTC.

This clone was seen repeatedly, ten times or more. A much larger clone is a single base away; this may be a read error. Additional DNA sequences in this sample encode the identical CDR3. CDR3 DNA: TGCGCCAGCAGCTTGGGACAGGGGGCTAGCACAGATACGCAGTATTTT. Translated: CASSLGQGASTDTQYF. The rearrangement joins TRBV5-1 to TRBJ2-3; TRBD1 matches at 10 bases. This CDR3 spans 16 amino acids. The ends lost 0 bases at V and 0 bases at J; junction bases unmatched: 1. Per the germline V gene, CDR1 is SGHRS and CDR2 is YFSETQ.

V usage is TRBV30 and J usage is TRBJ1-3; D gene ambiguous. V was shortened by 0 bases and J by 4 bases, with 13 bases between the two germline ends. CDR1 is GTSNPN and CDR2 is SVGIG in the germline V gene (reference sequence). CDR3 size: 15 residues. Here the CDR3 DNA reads TGTGCCTGGAGTGTAGCTGGTCGGACGGGAAACACCATATATTTT. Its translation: CAWSVAGRTGNTIYF.

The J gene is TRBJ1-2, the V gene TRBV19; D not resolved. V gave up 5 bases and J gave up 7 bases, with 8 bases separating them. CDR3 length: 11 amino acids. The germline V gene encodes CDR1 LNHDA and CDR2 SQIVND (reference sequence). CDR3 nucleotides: TGTGCCAGTAGTTCGGGATCTGGCTACACCTTC. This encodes CASSSGSGYTF. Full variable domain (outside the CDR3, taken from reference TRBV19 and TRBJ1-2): DGGITQSPKYLFRKEGQNVTLSCEQNLNHDAMYWYRQDPGQGLRLIYYSQIVNDFQKGDIAEGYSVSREKKESFPLTVTSAQKNPTAFYLCASSSGSGYTFGSGTRLTVV.

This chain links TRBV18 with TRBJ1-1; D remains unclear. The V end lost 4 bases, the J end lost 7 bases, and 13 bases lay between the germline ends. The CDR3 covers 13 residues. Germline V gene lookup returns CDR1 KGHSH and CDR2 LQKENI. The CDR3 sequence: CASSHTHQDEAFF. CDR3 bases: TGTGCCAGCTCACATACTCATCAAGATGAAGCTTTCTTT.

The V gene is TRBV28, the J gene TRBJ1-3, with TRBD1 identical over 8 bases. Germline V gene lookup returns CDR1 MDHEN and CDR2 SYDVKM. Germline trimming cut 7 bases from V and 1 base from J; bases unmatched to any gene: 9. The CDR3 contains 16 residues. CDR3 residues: CASTQPRGRSGNTIYF. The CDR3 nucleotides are TGTGCCAGCACCCAGCCCAGGGGGCGATCTGGAAACACCATATATTTT.

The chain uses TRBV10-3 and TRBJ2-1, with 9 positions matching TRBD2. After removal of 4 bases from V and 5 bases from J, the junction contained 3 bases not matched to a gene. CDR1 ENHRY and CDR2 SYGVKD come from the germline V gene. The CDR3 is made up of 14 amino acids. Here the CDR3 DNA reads TGTGCCATCAGTGGCGGACTAGCGAACAATGAGCAGTTCTTC. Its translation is CAISGGLANNEQFF.

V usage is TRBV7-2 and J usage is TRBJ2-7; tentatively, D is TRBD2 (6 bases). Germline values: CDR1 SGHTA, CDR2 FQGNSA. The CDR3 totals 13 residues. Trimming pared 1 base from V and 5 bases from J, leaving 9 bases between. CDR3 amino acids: CASSLVWGDEQYF. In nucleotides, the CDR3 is TGTGCCAGCAGCTTAGTGTGGGGGGACGAGCAGTACTTC.

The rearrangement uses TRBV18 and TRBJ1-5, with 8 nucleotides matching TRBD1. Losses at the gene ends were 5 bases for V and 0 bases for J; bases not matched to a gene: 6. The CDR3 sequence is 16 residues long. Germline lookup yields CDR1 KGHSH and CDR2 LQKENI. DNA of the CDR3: TGTGCCAGCTCATCCGGGACAGGAAATAGCAATCAGCCCCAGCATTTT. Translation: CASSSGTGNSNQPQHF.

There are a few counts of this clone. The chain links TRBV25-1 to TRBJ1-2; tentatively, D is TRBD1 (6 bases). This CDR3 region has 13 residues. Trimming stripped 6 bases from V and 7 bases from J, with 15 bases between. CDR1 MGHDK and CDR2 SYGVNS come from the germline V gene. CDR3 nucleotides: TGTGCCAGCAGCCTACTGGGGGGGCTTGGCTACACCTTC. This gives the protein CASSLLGGLGYTF.

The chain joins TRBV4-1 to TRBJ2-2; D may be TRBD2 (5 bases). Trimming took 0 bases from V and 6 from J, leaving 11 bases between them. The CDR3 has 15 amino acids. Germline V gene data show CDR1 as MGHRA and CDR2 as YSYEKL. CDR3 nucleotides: TGCGCCAGCAGCCAAGAAGCGGCTATAGCCGGGGAGCTGTTTTTT. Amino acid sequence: CASSQEAAIAGELFF.

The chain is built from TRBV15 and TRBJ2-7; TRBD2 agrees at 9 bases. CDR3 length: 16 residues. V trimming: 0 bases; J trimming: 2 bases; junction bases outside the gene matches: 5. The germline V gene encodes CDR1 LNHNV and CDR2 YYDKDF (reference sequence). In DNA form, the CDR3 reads TGTGCCACCAGCAGAGAAGGACTAGCGTCTACCTACGAGCAGTACTTC. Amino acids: CATSREGLASTYEQYF.

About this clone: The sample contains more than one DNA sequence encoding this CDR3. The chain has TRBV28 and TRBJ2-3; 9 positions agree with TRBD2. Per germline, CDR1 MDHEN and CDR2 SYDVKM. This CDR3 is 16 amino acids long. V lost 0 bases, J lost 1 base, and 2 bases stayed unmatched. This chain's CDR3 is CASSLWGGRGTDTQYF. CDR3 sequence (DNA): TGTGCCAGCAGTTTATGGGGCGGGAGGGGCACAGATACGCAGTATTTT.

CDR3 DNA sequence: TGTGCCAGCGAACAGGGTAGCAATCAGCCCCAGCATTTT. It specifies CASEQGSNQPQHF. The rearrangement links TRBV19 to TRBJ1-5; TRBD1 is a possible D gene (6 bases). V dropped 9 bases and J dropped 0 bases, with 9 bases sitting between them. Per germline, CDR1 LNHDA and CDR2 SQIVND (reference sequence). The CDR3 covers 13 residues.

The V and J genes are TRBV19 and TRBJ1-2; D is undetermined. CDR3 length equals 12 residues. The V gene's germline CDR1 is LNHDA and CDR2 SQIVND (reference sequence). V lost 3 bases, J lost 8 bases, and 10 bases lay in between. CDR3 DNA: TGTGCCAGTAGTATGCGAGGTTCCGGCTACACCTTC. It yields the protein CASSMRGSGYTF.

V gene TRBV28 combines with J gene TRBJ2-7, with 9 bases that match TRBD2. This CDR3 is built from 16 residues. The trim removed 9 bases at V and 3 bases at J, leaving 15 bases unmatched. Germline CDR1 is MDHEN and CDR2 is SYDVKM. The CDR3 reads CASGTSPVWTNYEQYF. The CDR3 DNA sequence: TGTGCCAGTGGGACTAGCCCGGTATGGACGAACTACGAGCAGTACTTC. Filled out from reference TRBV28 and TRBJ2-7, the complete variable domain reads DVKVTQSSRYLVKRTGEKVFLECVQDMDHENMFWYRQDPGLGLRLIYFSYDVKMKEKGDIPEGYSVSREKKERFSLILESASTNQTSMYLCASGTSPVWTNYEQYFGPGTRLTVT.

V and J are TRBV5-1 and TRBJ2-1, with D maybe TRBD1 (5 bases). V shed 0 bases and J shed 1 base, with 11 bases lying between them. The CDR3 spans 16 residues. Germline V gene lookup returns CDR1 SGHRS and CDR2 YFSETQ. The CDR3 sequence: CASSLARAPSYNEQFF. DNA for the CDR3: TGCGCCAGCAGCTTGGCCAGGGCACCGTCCTACAATGAGCAGTTCTTC.

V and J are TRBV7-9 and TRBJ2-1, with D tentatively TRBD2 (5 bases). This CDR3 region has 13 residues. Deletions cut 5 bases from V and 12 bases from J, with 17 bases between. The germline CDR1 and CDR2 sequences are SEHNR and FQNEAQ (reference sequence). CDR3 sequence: CASSLYVRARQFF. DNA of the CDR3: TGTGCCAGCAGCCTATACGTGCGGGCGCGGCAGTTCTTC.

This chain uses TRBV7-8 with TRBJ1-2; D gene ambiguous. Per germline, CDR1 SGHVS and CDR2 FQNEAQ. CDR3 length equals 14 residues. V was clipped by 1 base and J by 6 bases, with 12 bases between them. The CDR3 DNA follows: TGTGCCAGCAGCTTAGAAATCGGCAGCGATGGCTACACCTTC. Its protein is CASSLEIGSDGYTF.

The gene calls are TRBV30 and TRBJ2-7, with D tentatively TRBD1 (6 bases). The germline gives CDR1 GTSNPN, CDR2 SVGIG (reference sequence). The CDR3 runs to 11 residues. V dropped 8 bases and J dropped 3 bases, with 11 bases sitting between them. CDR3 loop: CAGDTNYEQYF. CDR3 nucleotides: TGTGCCGGGGACACGAACTACGAGCAGTACTTC. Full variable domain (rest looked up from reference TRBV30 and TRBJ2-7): SQTIHQWPATLVQPVGSPLSLECTVEGTSNPNLYWYRQAAGRGLQLLFYSVGIGQISSEVPQNLSASRPQDRQFILSSKKLLLSDSGFYLCAGDTNYEQYFGPGTRLTVT.

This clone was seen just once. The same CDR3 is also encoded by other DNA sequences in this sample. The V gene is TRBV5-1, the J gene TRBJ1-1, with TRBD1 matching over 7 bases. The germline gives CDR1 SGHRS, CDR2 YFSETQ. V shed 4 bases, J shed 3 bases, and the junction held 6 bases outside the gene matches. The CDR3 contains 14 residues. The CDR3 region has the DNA TGCGCCAGCAGCGGGGGACAGCCGTACACTGAAGCTTTCTTT. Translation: CASSGGQPYTEAFF.

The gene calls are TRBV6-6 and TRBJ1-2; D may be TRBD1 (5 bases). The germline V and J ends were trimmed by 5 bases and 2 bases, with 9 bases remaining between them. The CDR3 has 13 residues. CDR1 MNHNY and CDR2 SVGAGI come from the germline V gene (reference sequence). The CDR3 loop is CASSQQENYGYTF. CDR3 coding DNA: TGTGCCAGCAGTCAACAGGAAAACTATGGCTACACCTTC.